This T cell receptor beta chain was recovered during a study of beta chain features in type 1 diabetes. In the study overall: Cells sorted and examined across all samples totaled approximately 100 million.

What was sequenced were expressed TCRB transcripts, since all of the isolated RNA had been reverse transcribed. TCRdb's copy holds only in-frame clones and misses some; the assay was immunoSEQ multiplex PCR. This table has 250,000 to 300,000 clones, approximately 25% appearing once. Sorting that relied on CD45RO/CCR7/CD25/CD127/CD95/CD27 yielded CD4+ naive, central memory, regulatory and stem cell-like memory cells. This clone was counted between two and nine times. Its antigen is currently unknown. The CDR3 is 15 amino acids. CDR1 and CDR2 from the germline V gene are KGHSH and LQKENI. Trimming took 6 bases from V and 7 from J; bases not matched to a gene: 12. Study findings and constraints: Shorter TCRB CDR3s, moderately but significantly so, were found in Type 1 diabetes patients in all four CD4+ subsets. In type 1 diabetes patients, VDJ junctions had fewer insertions; deletions at these junctions were more frequent. A definitive answer on HLA type influencing TCRB rearrangement was not reached here.

This TCR was sampled from a woman in her 30s with type 1 diabetes. The chain links TRBV18 to TRBJ1-5, with 7 nucleotides matching TRBD1. The specimen was naive CD4+ T cells from blood. The CDR3 nucleotides read TGTGCCAGCTCTCCCGAGGGGGCGTTCGACCAGCCCCAGCATTTT. This gives the protein CASSPEGAFDQPQHF.